This TCR beta chain was recovered during a study of blood T cell repertoires in COVID-19. Trimming pared 4 bases from V and 7 bases from J, leaving 13 bases between. Germline CDR1 and CDR2: LNHDA and SQIVND (reference sequence). This CDR3 comprises 13 residues. This table comes from immunoSEQ multiplex PCR, and its TCRdb copy is limited to in-frame clones, with some not included. Of about 49,000 clones listed, approximately 93% are singletons. Specimen: peripheral blood. V and J are TRBV19 and TRBJ1-1; perhaps TRBD1 as D (5 bases). The receptor comes from a man between 60 and 70 years old with COVID-19, enrolled during active disease. CDR3 protein: CASSSWGRNEAFF. The CDR3 nucleotides are TGTGCCAGTAGTAGCTGGGGGAGGAATGAAGCTTTCTTT.